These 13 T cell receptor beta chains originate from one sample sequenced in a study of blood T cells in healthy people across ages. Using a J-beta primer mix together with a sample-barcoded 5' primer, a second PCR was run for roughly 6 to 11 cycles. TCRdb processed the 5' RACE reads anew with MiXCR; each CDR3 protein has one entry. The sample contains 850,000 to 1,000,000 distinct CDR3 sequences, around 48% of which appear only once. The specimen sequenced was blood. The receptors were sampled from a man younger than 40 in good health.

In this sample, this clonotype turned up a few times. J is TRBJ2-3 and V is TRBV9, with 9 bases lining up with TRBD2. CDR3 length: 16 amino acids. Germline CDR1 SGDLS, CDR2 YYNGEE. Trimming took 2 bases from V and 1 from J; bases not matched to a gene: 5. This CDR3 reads CASSVSSGERTDTQYF. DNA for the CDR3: TGTGCCAGCAGCGTTTCTAGCGGGGAGCGCACAGATACGCAGTATTTT.

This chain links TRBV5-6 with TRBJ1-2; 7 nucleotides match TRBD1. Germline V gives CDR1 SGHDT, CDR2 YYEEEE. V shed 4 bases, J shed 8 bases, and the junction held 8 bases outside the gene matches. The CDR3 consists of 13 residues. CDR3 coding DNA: TGTGCCAGCAGCCTTGGGACAGACCTGGGCTACACCTTC. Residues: CASSLGTDLGYTF.

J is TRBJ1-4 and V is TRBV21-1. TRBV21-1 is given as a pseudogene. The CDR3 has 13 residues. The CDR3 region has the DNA TGTGCCAGCAACCTGGGGAAGACGGGAAAACTGTTTTTT. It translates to CASNLGKTGKLFF.

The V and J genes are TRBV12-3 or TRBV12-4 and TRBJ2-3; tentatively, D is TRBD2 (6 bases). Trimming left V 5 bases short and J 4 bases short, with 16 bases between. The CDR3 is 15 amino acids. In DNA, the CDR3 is TGTGCCAGCAGTCCCGGGACGGCTAGCGCAGATACGCAGTATTTT. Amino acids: CASSPGTASADTQYF.

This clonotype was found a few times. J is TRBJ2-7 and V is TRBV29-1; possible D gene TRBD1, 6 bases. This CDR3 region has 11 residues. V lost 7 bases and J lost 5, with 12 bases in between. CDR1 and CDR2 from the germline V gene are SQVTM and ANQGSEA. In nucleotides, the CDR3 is TGCAGCGGGTTTCAGGGGAACGAGCAGTACTTC. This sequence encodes CSGFQGNEQYF.

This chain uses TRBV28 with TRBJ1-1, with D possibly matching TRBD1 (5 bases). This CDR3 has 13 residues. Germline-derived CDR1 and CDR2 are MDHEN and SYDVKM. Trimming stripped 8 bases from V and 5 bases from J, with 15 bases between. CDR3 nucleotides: TGTGCCAGCGCCAAGGTGGGGGGTACTGAAGCTTTCTTT. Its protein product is CASAKVGGTEAFF.

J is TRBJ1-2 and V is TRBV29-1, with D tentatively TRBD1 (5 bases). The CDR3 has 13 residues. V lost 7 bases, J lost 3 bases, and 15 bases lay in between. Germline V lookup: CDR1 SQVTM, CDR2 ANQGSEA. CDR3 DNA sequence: TGCAGCGGAGGGGCAGGAGGCGACTATGGCTACACCTTC. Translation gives CSGGAGGDYGYTF.

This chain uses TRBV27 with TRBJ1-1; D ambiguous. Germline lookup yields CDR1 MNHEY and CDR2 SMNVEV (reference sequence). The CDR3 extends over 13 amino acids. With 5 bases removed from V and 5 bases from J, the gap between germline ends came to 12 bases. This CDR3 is CASSAWSGTEAFF. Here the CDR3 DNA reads TGTGCCAGCAGTGCGTGGTCAGGTACTGAAGCTTTCTTT.

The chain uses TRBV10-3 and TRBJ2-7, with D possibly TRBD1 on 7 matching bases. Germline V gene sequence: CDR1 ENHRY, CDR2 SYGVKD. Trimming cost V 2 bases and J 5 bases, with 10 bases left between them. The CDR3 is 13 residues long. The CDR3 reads CAISEAGTDEQYF. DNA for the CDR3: TGTGCCATCAGTGAGGCGGGGACAGACGAGCAGTACTTC.

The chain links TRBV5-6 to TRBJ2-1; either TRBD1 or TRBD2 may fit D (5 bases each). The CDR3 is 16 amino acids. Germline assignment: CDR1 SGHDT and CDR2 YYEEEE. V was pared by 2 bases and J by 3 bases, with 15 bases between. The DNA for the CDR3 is TGTGCCAGCAGCTTTTTGGGGGTGGCCGTCTACAATGAGCAGTTCTTC. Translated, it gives CASSFLGVAVYNEQFF.

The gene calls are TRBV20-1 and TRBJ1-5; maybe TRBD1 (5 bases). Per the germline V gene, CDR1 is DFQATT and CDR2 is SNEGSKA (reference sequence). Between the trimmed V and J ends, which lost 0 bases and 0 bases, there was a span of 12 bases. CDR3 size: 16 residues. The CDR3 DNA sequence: TGCAGTGCTAGAGATATAAGGGGTTATAGCAATCAGCCCCAGCATTTT. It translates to CSARDIRGYSNQPQHF.

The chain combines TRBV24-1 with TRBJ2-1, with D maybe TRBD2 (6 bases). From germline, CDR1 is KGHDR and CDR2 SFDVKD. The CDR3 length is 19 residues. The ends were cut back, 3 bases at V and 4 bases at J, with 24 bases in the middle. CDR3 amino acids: CATSDAGSGTGLLYNEQFF. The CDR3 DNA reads TGTGCCACCAGTGATGCTGGGAGCGGAACGGGACTCCTGTACAATGAGCAGTTCTTC.

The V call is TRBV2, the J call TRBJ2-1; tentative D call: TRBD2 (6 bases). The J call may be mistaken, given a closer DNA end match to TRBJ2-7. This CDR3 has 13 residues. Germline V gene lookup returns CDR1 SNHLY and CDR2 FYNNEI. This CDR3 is CASSVVTRSEQYF. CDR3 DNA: TGTGCCAGCAGTGTCGTGACTAGAAGCGAGCAGTACTTC.